Each of the 26 T cell receptor beta chains below was sequenced from the same sample in a study of identical twins. TCRdb used MiXCR to reprocess the 5' RACE reads, holding one entry per CDR3 protein. Of 150,000 or so distinct CDR3 sequences listed, around 3.4% are singletons. The sample comprised memory T cells sorted from blood. The source of these receptors is a man younger than 35 in good health.

This clonotype was seen many times. The chain joins TRBV6-5 to TRBJ1-1; no definite D call. V shed 0 bases and J shed 0 bases, with 11 bases lying between them. The CDR3 is 16 residues long. In germline, CDR1 is MNHEY, CDR2 SVGAGI. CDR3 loop: CASSYSSPVMNTEAFF. In nucleotides, the CDR3 is TGTGCCAGCAGTTACTCGAGTCCGGTCATGAACACTGAAGCTTTCTTT.

This clonotype was recorded at least ten times. V is TRBV25-1 and J is TRBJ2-1, with D perhaps TRBD2 (5 bases). This CDR3 spans 15 amino acids. Trimming took off 1 base at V and 4 bases at J, with 11 bases between the two ends. Germline V CDR1 and CDR2: MGHDK, SYGVNS. The CDR3, as DNA: TGTGCCAGCAGTGAATCCGGGAATTTATACAATGAGCAGTTCTTC. It specifies CASSESGNLYNEQFF.

The chain recombines TRBV5-1 with TRBJ2-3; TRBD2 agrees at 9 bases. The CDR3 spans 16 residues. Germline assignment: CDR1 SGHRS and CDR2 YFSETQ. V shed 4 bases and J 1 base; nucleotides not matched to a gene: 7. The CDR3 DNA is TGCGCCAGCAGCGTAGGGACTAGCAGCGGCACAGATACGCAGTATTTT. It specifies CASSVGTSSGTDTQYF.

This clonotype was detected many times. This rearrangement joins TRBV5-1 to TRBJ1-1; D is perhaps TRBD1 (6 bases). CDR1 and CDR2 from the germline V gene are SGHRS and YFSETQ. The CDR3 runs to 18 residues. V lost 1 base to trimming and J lost 0 bases, with 19 bases between them. In nucleotides, the CDR3 is TGCGCCAGCAGCTTGTACGGTAGGGGGGGTGGGGTGAACACTGAAGCTTTCTTT. Translated: CASSLYGRGGGVNTEAFF.

This clonotype was counted at least ten times. CDR3 sequence (DNA): TGTGCCAGCAGCGCCTCCACGACTAGCGGGAGGGCCACAGATACGCAGTATTTT. Translating it yields CASSASTTSGRATDTQYF. The genes are TRBV9 and TRBJ2-3, with 14 bases matching TRBD2. The CDR3 covers 18 residues. From germline, CDR1 is SGDLS and CDR2 YYNGEE. V dropped 3 bases and J dropped 2; count of bases not matched to a gene: 8.

In its sample, this clonotype was seen many times. The chain carries TRBV12-3 or TRBV12-4 and TRBJ2-7; 8 bases align to TRBD2. The CDR3 length is 14 residues. The ends lost 6 bases at V and 9 bases at J; junction bases unmatched: 13. CDR3: CASRSSGSAVGQYF. In nucleotides, the CDR3 is TGTGCCAGCAGGTCCAGCGGGAGCGCGGTGGGGCAGTACTTC.

The chain recombines TRBV6-1 with TRBJ2-7; the D gene is possibly TRBD1 (5 bases). The CDR3 covers 13 residues. The V and J ends lost 2 bases and 6 bases respectively, with 11 bases between them. The V gene's germline CDR1 is MNHNS and CDR2 SASEGT. For the CDR3, the DNA is TGTGCCAGCAGTGAACGTGGGGCGGCCGAGCAGTACGTC. The encoded protein is CASSERGAAEQYV.

This clonotype was counted ten times or more. The chain carries TRBV27 and TRBJ2-1, with D perhaps being TRBD1 or TRBD2 (5 bases each). The germline CDR1 and CDR2 sequences are MNHEY and SMNVEV (reference sequence). The CDR3 is made up of 16 amino acids. V was shortened by 7 bases and J by 2 bases, with 18 bases between the two germline ends. DNA for the CDR3: TGTGCCAGCAATTACGTCGGGCAGGGAGCCTACAATGAGCAGTTCTTC. The encoded protein is CASNYVGQGAYNEQFF.

This clonotype was seen repeatedly, ten times or more. This rearrangement joins TRBV20-1 to TRBJ1-1; TRBD1 matches at 7 bases. CDR1 and CDR2 (germline): DFQATT, SNEGSKA (reference sequence). V dropped 3 bases and J dropped 6; count of bases not matched to a gene: 4. The CDR3 totals 12 residues. In nucleotides, the CDR3 is TGCAGTGCTAGTCGGGACAGTCCTGAAGCTTTCTTT. The encoded protein is CSASRDSPEAFF.

The table lists this clonotype with a few counts. The rearrangement uses TRBV6-2 or TRBV6-3 and TRBJ2-5; TRBD2 matches 8 bases. V lost 4 bases to trimming and J lost 4 bases; unmatched junction nucleotides: 5. This CDR3 region has 14 residues. CDR1 is MNHEY and CDR2 is SVGEGT in the germline V gene. CDR3 sequence reads: CASSSAGVGETQYF. The CDR3 bases are TGTGCCAGCAGTTCAGCGGGAGTAGGAGAGACCCAGTACTTC.

This clonotype has ten or more counts. The CDR3 region is CSAPRSLNSNQPQHF. The CDR3 DNA reads as TGCAGTGCTCCTAGATCCTTGAATAGCAATCAGCCCCAGCATTTT. The chain uses TRBV20-1 and TRBJ1-5; no clear D gene. CDR3 size: 15 residues. Germline V gene sequence: CDR1 DFQATT, CDR2 SNEGSKA (reference sequence). V shed 5 bases and J shed 0 bases, with 14 bases lying between them.

This clonotype was seen many times. The chain has TRBV20-1 and TRBJ1-2; the D gene is possibly TRBD1 (5 bases). The CDR3 contains 13 residues. CDR1 is DFQATT, CDR2 SNEGSKA, per germline (reference sequence). V was trimmed by 1 base and J by 4 bases, leaving 10 bases between them. The CDR3 reads CSARATGIYGYTF. CDR3 DNA: TGCAGTGCTAGAGCCACAGGAATCTATGGCTACACCTTC.

At least ten counts were recorded for this clonotype. This chain links TRBV3-1 with TRBJ2-5, with D perhaps TRBD1 (6 bases). CDR1 LGHDT and CDR2 YNNKEL come from the germline V gene (reference sequence). The V end lost 3 bases, the J end lost 1 base, and 15 bases lay between the germline ends. This CDR3 is built from 16 residues. CDR3: CASSQGQGPIQETQYF. CDR3 coding DNA: TGTGCCAGCAGCCAGGGTCAGGGGCCTATCCAAGAGACCCAGTACTTC.

This clonotype was counted at least ten times. Lacking the conserved final phenylalanine or tryptophan, this CDR3 likely reflects a read error. It is unclear where the CDR3 begins or ends on the DNA, so no DNA is shown, and the CDR3 is as TCRdb lists it. The chain is built from TRBV24-1 and TRBJ1-2; the table's D gene call, TRBD1, was not cross checked with the DNA. The CDR3 totals 10 residues, both ends included. Germline V gene sequence: CDR1 KGHDR, CDR2 SFDVKD. This chain's CDR3 is CATSDLGGSI.

This clonotype occurred many times. The chain combines TRBV12-3 or TRBV12-4 with TRBJ1-1; no reliable D call. CDR3 length equals 9 residues. V was cut by 3 bases and J by 10 bases, with 3 bases left in between. The CDR3 region is CASSFGAFF. CDR3 bases: TGTGCCAGCAGTTTTGGAGCTTTCTTT.

This clonotype was seen at least ten times. The chain employs TRBV6-1 and TRBJ2-1; 8 positions match TRBD1. The V and J ends lost 6 bases and 5 bases, in that order; junction bases with no gene match: 9. The germline CDR1 and CDR2 sequences are MNHNS and SASEGT. This CDR3 spans 15 amino acids. CDR3: CASSSGTGRDNEQFF. For the CDR3, the DNA is TGTGCCAGCAGCTCCGGGACAGGCAGGGACAATGAGCAGTTCTTC.

This clonotype was observed many times. The V gene is TRBV21-1, the J gene TRBJ2-1; the table calls TRBD2, which could not be checked here. TRBV21-1 is tagged as a pseudogene. The length of the CDR3 is 16 residues. CDR3 nucleotide sequence: TGTGCCAGCAGCAAAGGTGGGGGACTAGCCTTCAATGAGCAGTTCTTC. Encoded protein: CASSKGGGLAFNEQFF.

The sample holds many counts of this clonotype. The rearrangement joins TRBV9 to TRBJ2-1; 9 positions match TRBD2. Germline V gene sequence: CDR1 SGDLS, CDR2 YYNGEE. CDR3 size: 17 residues. With V trimmed by 4 bases and J by 9 bases, 17 bases remained unmatched. The CDR3 here is CASSPTNSGRTASEQFF. The CDR3 coding sequence is TGTGCCAGCAGCCCTACCAATAGCGGGAGAACCGCCAGTGAGCAGTTCTTC.

The sample holds a few counts of this clonotype. The chain links TRBV30 to TRBJ2-1, with D perhaps TRBD2 (7 bases). Germline CDR1 is GTSNPN and CDR2 is SVGIG (reference sequence). V lost 2 bases, J lost 1 base, and 15 bases lay in between. This CDR3 spans 16 amino acids. CDR3 in amino acids: CAWSRGASGSYNEQFF. CDR3 coding DNA: TGTGCCTGGAGTAGGGGGGCTAGCGGATCCTACAATGAGCAGTTCTTC.

This clonotype was seen at least ten times. The chain is built from TRBV28 and TRBJ2-2; 7 bases agree with TRBD1. The CDR3 runs to 17 residues. Trimming cost V 1 base and J 1 base; bases outside gene matches: 6. The germline gives CDR1 MDHEN, CDR2 SYDVKM. This chain's CDR3 is CASSLFLTGLNTGELFF. CDR3 coding DNA: TGTGCCAGCAGTTTATTTTTGACAGGGCTGAACACCGGGGAGCTGTTTTTT.

This clonotype was counted many times. The rearrangement joins TRBV11-1 to TRBJ2-7; D call uncertain. The germline CDR1 and CDR2 sequences are SGHAT and FQDESV (reference sequence). The CDR3 runs to 15 residues. V lost 5 bases to trimming and J lost 0 bases, with 14 bases between them. CDR3 DNA sequence: TGTGCCAGCAGCGATTCTCGGACGTACTCCTACGAGCAGTACGTC. It encodes CASSDSRTYSYEQYV.

This clonotype was seen many times. This sequence joins TRBV3-1 and TRBJ1-5; TRBD1 is a possible D gene (6 bases). The CDR3 spans 18 residues. Trimming removed 4 bases from V and 2 bases from J, with 21 bases in between. In germline, CDR1 is LGHDT, CDR2 YNNKEL (reference sequence). CDR3 coding DNA: TGTGCCAGCAGCCCTAGTGAAGGGGGAATTTTTGGCAATCAGCCCCAGCATTTT. Its protein product is CASSPSEGGIFGNQPQHF.

The sample holds many counts of this clonotype. This rearrangement joins TRBV3-1 to TRBJ2-1; tentative D call: TRBD2 (5 bases). The V gene lost 6 bases and the J gene lost 14 bases, with 20 bases spanning the gap. The CDR3 sequence is 13 residues long. Germline CDR1 LGHDT, CDR2 YNNKEL (reference sequence). CDR3 region: CASRSSATKPKFF. CDR3 DNA sequence: TGTGCCAGCAGATCGAGTGCGACTAAGCCCAAGTTCTTC.

At least ten counts were recorded for this clonotype. The chain is built from TRBV21-1 and TRBJ2-7; the table assigns TRBD2, which was not confirmed against the DNA. TRBV21-1 is a known pseudogene. The CDR3 has 15 amino acids. Here the CDR3 DNA reads TGTGCCAGCAGCAAATGGAGGCAGTGCCTCCTCGAGCAGTACGTC. Translated, it gives CASSKWRQCLLEQYV.

This clonotype was seen at least ten times. V usage is TRBV10-1 and J usage is TRBJ2-1; D gene unclear. With 0 bases removed from V and 6 bases from J, the gap between germline ends came to 9 bases. CDR3 length: 14 residues. Germline CDR1 WNHNN, CDR2 SYGVQD (reference sequence). DNA of the CDR3: TGCGCCAGCAGTGAGTCAGTTCGCCCCAATGAGCAGTTCTTC. It codes for CASSESVRPNEQFF.

This clonotype was recorded at least ten times. The chain uses TRBV6-2 or TRBV6-3 and TRBJ1-3; 10 nucleotides align to TRBD1. V dropped 4 bases and J dropped 4; count of bases not matched to a gene: 7. CDR1 is MNHEY and CDR2 is SVGEGT in the germline V gene. CDR3 length equals 16 residues. The CDR3 DNA sequence: TGTGCCAGCAGTTCTCCCGGGACAGGGGTCGGAAACACCATATATTTT. Translating gives CASSSPGTGVGNTIYF.